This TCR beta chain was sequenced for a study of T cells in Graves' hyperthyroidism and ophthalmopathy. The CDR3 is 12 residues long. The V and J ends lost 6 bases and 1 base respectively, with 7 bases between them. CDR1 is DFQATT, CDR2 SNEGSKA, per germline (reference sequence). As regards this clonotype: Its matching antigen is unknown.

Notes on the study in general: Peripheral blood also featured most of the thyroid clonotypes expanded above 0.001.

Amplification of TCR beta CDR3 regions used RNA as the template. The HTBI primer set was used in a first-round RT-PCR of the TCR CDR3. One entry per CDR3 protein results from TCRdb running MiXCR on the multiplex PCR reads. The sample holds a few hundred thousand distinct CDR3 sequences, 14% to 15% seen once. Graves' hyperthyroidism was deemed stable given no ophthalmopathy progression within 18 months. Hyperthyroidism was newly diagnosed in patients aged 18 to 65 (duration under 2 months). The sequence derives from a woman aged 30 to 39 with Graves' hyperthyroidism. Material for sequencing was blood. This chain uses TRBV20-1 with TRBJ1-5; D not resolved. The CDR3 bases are TGCAGTGCCCACGTAAGCAATCAGCCCCAGCATTTT. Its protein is CSAHVSNQPQHF.